Shown below are 17 T cell receptor beta chains from a single sample sequenced in a study of beta chain features in type 1 diabetes. As every portion of the isolated RNA was reverse transcribed, the sequencing read expressed TCRB transcripts. TCRdb keeps only in-frame clones here, not all; method: immunoSEQ multiplex PCR. The top ten clones hold roughly 1.5% of a sample with about 52,000 clones, less than 55% of them seen once. The antigens these receptors bind are not known. General study results and limits: Among all four CD4+ subsets, Type 1 diabetes patients had TCRB CDR3s that were moderately but significantly shorter.

Sequenced: Tregs from blood. The source is a man aged 25-45 years with type 1 diabetes.

V gene TRBV6-1 combines with J gene TRBJ1-2; TRBD1 agrees at 9 bases. The V segment lost 6 bases and the J segment 9 bases; nucleotides outside the gene matches: 5. The CDR3 runs to 12 residues. The V gene's germline CDR1 is MNHNS and CDR2 SASEGT. DNA of the CDR3: TGTGCCAGCAGGACAGGGGGAATGAGCTACACCTTC. It encodes CASRTGGMSYTF.

CDR3 nucleotides: TGTGCCAGCAGGCGGGGGATCCAAGAGACCCAGTACTTC. The encoded protein is CASRRGIQETQYF. The chain has TRBV28 and TRBJ2-5; 7 bases are shared with TRBD2. The CDR3 loop spans 13 amino acids. Germline V CDR1 and CDR2: MDHEN, SYDVKM. The V segment lost 6 bases and the J segment 1 base; nucleotides outside the gene matches: 2. The full variable domain, rest sourced from reference TRBV28 and TRBJ2-5, is DVKVTQSSRYLVKRTGEKVFLECVQDMDHENMFWYRQDPGLGLRLIYFSYDVKMKEKGDIPEGYSVSREKKERFSLILESASTNQTSMYLCASRRGIQETQYFGPGTRLLVL.

The chain is built from TRBV27 and TRBJ2-1; possibly TRBD2 for D (5 bases). V shed 1 base and J shed 4 bases, with 17 bases lying between them. The CDR3 spans 17 residues. The germline CDR1 and CDR2 sequences are MNHEY and SMNVEV (reference sequence). As DNA, the CDR3 is TGTGCCAGCAGTTTATTTGGCGAGCGGAAGCGATACAATGAGCAGTTCTTC. Amino acid sequence: CASSLFGERKRYNEQFF.

This clone was recorded at least ten times. This chain links TRBV28 with TRBJ1-2; 7 nucleotides line up with TRBD1. J gave up 4 bases and V 2 bases, and 4 bases lay outside the gene matches. The CDR3 length is 14 residues. In germline, CDR1 is MDHEN, CDR2 SYDVKM. The CDR3 reads CASSLQDRVYGYTF. CDR3 sequence (DNA): TGTGCCAGCAGTTTACAAGACAGGGTCTATGGCTACACCTTC.

This clone appeared a few times. The sample contains more than one DNA sequence encoding this CDR3. The gene calls are TRBV4-2 and TRBJ1-6; no clear D. Trimming took 2 bases from V and 8 from J, leaving 13 bases between them. There are 15 residues in the CDR3. Germline V gene data show CDR1 as LGHNA and CDR2 as YNFKEQ. Written as DNA, the CDR3 is TGTGCCAGCAGCCAACGAGGACTGGGAGATTCACCCCTCCACTTT. It encodes CASSQRGLGDSPLHF.

This clone was recorded a few times. The chain has TRBV7-9 and TRBJ1-4; 9 nucleotides line up with TRBD1. The CDR3 has 14 residues. The germline CDR1 and CDR2 sequences are SEHNR and FQNEAQ (reference sequence). Trimming at V came to 4 bases and at J to 7 bases, leaving 4 bases not matched to a gene. The CDR3 nucleotides are TGTGCCAGCAGCTCCGGGACAGGGTTTGAAAAACTGTTTTTT. Translating gives CASSSGTGFEKLFF.

The rearrangement joins TRBV28 to TRBJ2-7, with 10 nucleotides matching TRBD1. The CDR3 covers 15 residues. V lost 4 bases and J lost 6; bases outside the gene matches: 9. CDR1 MDHEN and CDR2 SYDVKM come from the germline V gene. DNA for the CDR3: TGTGCCAGCAGTTCCCCCGGGACAGGGGAGGGCGAGCAGTACTTC. It specifies CASSSPGTGEGEQYF.

V usage is TRBV28 and J usage is TRBJ1-2; no reliable D call. The CDR3 runs 12 residues. V was pared by 5 bases and J by 3 bases, with 7 bases between. Germline V gives CDR1 MDHEN, CDR2 SYDVKM. CDR3 in DNA: TGTGCCAGCAGTCTAGACGACTATGGCTACACCTTC. Its protein is CASSLDDYGYTF.

On this clone: Other DNA sequences within the sample encode an identical CDR3. CDR3 coding DNA: TGTGCCAGCAGCACCTACGACAGCAAGAGGAAGGGCTACACCTTC. Translating gives CASSTYDSKRKGYTF. The chain combines TRBV7-2 with TRBJ1-2, with D perhaps matching TRBD1 (5 bases). Trimming took off 5 bases at V and 8 bases at J, with 21 bases between the two ends. The germline V gene encodes CDR1 SGHTA and CDR2 FQGNSA. CDR3 length: 15 amino acids. The full variable domain, in which reference TRBV7-2 and TRBJ1-2 provide the parts outside the CDR3, is GAGVSQSPSNKVTEKGKDVELRCDPISGHTALYWYRQSLGQGLEFLIYFQGNSAPDKSGLPSDRFSAERTGGSVSTLTIQRTQQEDSAVYLCASSTYDSKRKGYTFGSGTRLTVV.

In its sample, this clone ranks as medium-sized. The chain links TRBV12-5 to TRBJ1-1; perhaps TRBD1 as D (5 bases). The CDR3 loop spans 11 amino acids. Trimming shortened V by 7 bases and J by 8 bases, and 11 bases separated the two germline ends. Germline V lookup: CDR1 LGHNT, CDR2 FRNRAP. The CDR3 DNA sequence: TGTGCTAGTGCCCGGACAAGAGAAGCTTTCTTT. Protein: CASARTREAFF.

This clone was seen a handful of times. The chain joins TRBV4-2 to TRBJ2-7; TRBD2 matches at 7 bases. The length of the CDR3 is 15 residues. V was clipped by 4 bases and J by 3 bases; unmatched bases: 9. Germline loops: CDR1 LGHNA, CDR2 YNFKEQ. The CDR3, as DNA: TGTGCCAGCAGCCGAGAAGCGGGAATGGGCTACGAGCAGTACTTC. Amino acid sequence: CASSREAGMGYEQYF.

In its sample, this clone was seen a few times. The chain has TRBV28 and TRBJ2-7, with 8 bases identical to TRBD1. V shed 6 bases, J shed 5 bases, and the junction held 6 bases outside the gene matches. The CDR3 has 13 amino acids. Germline assignment: CDR1 MDHEN and CDR2 SYDVKM. The CDR3 is CASSRTGFDEQYF. For the CDR3, the DNA is TGTGCCAGCAGCCGGACAGGGTTCGACGAGCAGTACTTC.

This clone was detected a few times. The J gene is TRBJ2-7, the V gene TRBV5-5; D gene unclear. Germline values: CDR1 SGHKS, CDR2 YYEKEE (reference sequence). This CDR3 has 15 residues. Trimming took 1 base from V and 4 from J, leaving 15 bases between them. CDR3 amino acids: CASSLSVGVPYEQYF. CDR3 sequence (DNA): TGTGCCAGCAGCTTGAGCGTCGGCGTTCCTTACGAGCAGTACTTC.

The genes are TRBV9 and TRBJ1-6, with 8 nucleotides matching TRBD1. This CDR3 is 18 amino acids long. Germline loops: CDR1 SGDLS, CDR2 YYNGEE. The trim removed 4 bases at V and 0 bases at J, leaving 9 bases unmatched. The CDR3 reads CASSIGQGEFSYNSPLHF. The CDR3 nucleotides read TGTGCCAGCAGCATCGGACAGGGCGAGTTCTCCTATAATTCACCCCTCCACTTT.

This sequence joins TRBV11-2 and TRBJ1-4, with TRBD1 as a possible D gene (5 bases). CDR1 SGHAT and CDR2 FQNNGV come from the germline V gene. CDR3 length: 15 residues. The V end was cut by 4 bases, the J end by 3 bases, with 12 bases between. This CDR3 is CASSSRAGSNEKLFF. The CDR3 DNA reads as TGTGCCAGCAGCTCCCGGGCAGGGTCTAATGAAAAACTGTTTTTT.

A single count supports this clone. The CDR3 bases are TGCGCCAGCAGCCTTTCGGGACATGCTGAAGCTTTCTTT. Translation: CASSLSGHAEAFF. This chain uses TRBV4-3 with TRBJ1-1; maybe TRBD1 (6 bases). With 4 bases removed from V and 6 bases from J, the gap between germline ends came to 12 bases. Germline CDR1 LGHNA, CDR2 YSLEER. This CDR3 is 13 amino acids long.

V gene TRBV7-6 combines with J gene TRBJ1-2, with 7 nucleotides matching TRBD1. The CDR3 consists of 13 residues. Germline CDR1 and CDR2: SGHVS and FNYEAQ. Trimming took 5 bases from V and 5 from J; bases not matched to a gene: 5. DNA of the CDR3: TGTGCCAGCAGCAGGGACAGCCTATATGGCTACACCTTC. It specifies CASSRDSLYGYTF.